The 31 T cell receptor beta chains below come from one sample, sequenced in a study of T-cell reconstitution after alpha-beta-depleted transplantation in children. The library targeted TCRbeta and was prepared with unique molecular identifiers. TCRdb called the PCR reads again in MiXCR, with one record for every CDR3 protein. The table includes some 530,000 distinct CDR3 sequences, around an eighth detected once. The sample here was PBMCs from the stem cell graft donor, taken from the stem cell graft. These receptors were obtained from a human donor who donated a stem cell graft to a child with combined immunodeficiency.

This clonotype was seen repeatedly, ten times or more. The CDR3 sequence is CASTLNSGQGNEQFF. CDR3 coding DNA: TGTGCCAGCACCCTAAACTCGGGACAGGGCAATGAGCAGTTCTTC. The V and J genes are TRBV12-3 or TRBV12-4 and TRBJ2-1, with TRBD1 matching over 9 bases. V gave up 7 bases and J gave up 6 bases; unmatched junction bases: 10. The CDR3 has 15 amino acids.

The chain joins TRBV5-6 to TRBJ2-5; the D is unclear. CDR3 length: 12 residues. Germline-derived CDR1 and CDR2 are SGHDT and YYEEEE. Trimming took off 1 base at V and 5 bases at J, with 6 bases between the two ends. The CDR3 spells CASSLFRETQYF. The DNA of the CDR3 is TGTGCCAGCAGCTTGTTCAGGGAGACCCAGTACTTC.

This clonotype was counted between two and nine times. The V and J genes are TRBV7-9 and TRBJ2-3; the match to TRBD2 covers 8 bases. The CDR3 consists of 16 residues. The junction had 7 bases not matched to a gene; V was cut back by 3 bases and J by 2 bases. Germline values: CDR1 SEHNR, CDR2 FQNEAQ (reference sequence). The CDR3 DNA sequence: TGTGCCAGCAGCTTTCGGAGCGGGGGTGTCACAGATACGCAGTATTTT. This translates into CASSFRSGGVTDTQYF.

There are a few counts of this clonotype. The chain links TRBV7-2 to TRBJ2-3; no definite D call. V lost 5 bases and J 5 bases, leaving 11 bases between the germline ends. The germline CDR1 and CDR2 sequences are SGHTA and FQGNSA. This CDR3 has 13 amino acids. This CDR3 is CASSPVTLDTQYF. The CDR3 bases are TGTGCCAGCAGCCCGGTTACGCTAGATACGCAGTATTTT. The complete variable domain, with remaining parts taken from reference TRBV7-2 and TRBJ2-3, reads GAGVSQSPSNKVTEKGKDVELRCDPISGHTALYWYRQSLGQGLEFLIYFQGNSAPDKSGLPSDRFSAERTGGSVSTLTIQRTQQEDSAVYLCASSPVTLDTQYFGPGTRLTVL.

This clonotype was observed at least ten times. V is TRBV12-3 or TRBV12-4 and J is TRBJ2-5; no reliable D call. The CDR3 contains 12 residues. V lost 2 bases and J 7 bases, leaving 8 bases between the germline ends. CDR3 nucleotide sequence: TGTGCCAGCAGTTTAAGTTTCGGGACCCAGTACTTC. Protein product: CASSLSFGTQYF.

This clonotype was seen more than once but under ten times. This CDR3 is CASSLDSSEQFF. In DNA, the CDR3 is TGTGCCAGCAGCCTGGACAGCAGTGAGCAGTTCTTC. The chain is built from TRBV25-1 and TRBJ2-1, with D perhaps TRBD1 (6 bases). CDR1 is MGHDK and CDR2 is SYGVNS in the germline V gene. With 6 bases removed from V and 9 bases from J, the gap between germline ends came to 12 bases. The CDR3 spans 12 residues.

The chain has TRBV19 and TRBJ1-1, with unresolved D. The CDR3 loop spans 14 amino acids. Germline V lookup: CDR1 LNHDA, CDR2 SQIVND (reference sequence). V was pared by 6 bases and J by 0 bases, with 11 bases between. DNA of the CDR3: TGTGCCAGTAGCGATGGGGATCTGAACACTGAAGCTTTCTTT. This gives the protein CASSDGDLNTEAFF.

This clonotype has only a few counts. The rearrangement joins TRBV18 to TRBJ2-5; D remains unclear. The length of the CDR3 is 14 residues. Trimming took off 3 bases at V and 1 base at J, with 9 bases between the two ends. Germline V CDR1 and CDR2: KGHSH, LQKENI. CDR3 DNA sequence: TGTGCCAGCTCACCCCGCTGGACCCAAGAGACCCAGTACTTC. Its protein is CASSPRWTQETQYF.

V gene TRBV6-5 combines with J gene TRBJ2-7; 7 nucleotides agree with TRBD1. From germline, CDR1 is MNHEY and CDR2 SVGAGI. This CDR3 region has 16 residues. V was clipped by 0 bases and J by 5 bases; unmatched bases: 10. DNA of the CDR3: TGTGCCAGCAGTTACTCGCTAGGACAGGTTCCCAACGAGCAGTACTTC. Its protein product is CASSYSLGQVPNEQYF.

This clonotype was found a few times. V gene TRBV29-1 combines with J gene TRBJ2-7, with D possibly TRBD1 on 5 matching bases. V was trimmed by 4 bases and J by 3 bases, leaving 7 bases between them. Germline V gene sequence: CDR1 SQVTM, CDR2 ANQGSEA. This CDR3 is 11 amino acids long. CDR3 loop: CSVADSYEQYF. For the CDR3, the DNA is TGCAGCGTTGCAGACAGCTACGAGCAGTACTTC.

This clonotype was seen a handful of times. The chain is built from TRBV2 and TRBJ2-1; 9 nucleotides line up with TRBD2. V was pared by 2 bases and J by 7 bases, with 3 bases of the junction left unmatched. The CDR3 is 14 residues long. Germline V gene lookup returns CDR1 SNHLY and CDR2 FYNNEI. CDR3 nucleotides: TGTGCCAGCAGTGAACTAGCGGGGTGGAATGAGCAGTTCTTC. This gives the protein CASSELAGWNEQFF.

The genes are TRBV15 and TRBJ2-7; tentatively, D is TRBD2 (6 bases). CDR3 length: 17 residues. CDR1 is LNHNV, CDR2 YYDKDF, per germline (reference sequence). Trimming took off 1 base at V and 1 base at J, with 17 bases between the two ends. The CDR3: CATSRGQSPSVSYEQYF. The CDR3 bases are TGTGCCACCAGCAGAGGCCAGTCGCCTAGCGTATCCTACGAGCAGTACTTC. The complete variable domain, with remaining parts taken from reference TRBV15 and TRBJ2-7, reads DAMVIQNPRYQVTQFGKPVTLSCSQTLNHNVMYWYQQKSSQAPKLLFHYYDKDFNNEADTPDNFQSRRPNTSFCFLDIRSPGLGDTAMYLCATSRGQSPSVSYEQYFGPGTRLTVT.

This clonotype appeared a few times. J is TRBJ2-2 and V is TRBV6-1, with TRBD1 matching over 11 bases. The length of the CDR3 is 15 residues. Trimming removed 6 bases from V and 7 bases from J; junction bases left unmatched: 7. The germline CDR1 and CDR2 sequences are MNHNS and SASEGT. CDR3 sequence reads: CASSQDRGPGGELFF. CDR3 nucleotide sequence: TGTGCCAGCAGCCAGGACAGGGGGCCGGGCGGGGAGCTGTTTTTT.

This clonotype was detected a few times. Here the CDR3 DNA reads TGTGCCAGCAGCCAAGTCACCGGTACGCCCCAGCATTTT. Protein: CASSQVTGTPQHF. The chain has TRBV14 and TRBJ1-5; the D is unclear. CDR1 and CDR2 (germline): SGHDN, FVKESK. V shed 1 base and J shed 9 bases, with 10 bases lying between them. CDR3 length: 13 amino acids.

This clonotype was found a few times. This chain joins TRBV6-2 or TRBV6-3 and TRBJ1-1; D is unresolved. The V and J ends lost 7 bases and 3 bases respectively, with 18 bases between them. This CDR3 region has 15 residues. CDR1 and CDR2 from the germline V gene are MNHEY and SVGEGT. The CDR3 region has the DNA TGTGCCAGCACCAGGATGGGCTTGGTGGACACTGAAGCTTTCTTT. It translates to CASTRMGLVDTEAFF.

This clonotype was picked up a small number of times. The DNA for the CDR3 is TGTGCCAGCAGCTTCGCCGAAGGGACTAGCGGGAGGGATAGCACCGGGGAGCTGTTTTTT. This codes for CASSFAEGTSGRDSTGELFF. The chain combines TRBV5-4 with TRBJ2-2, with TRBD2 matching 16 bases. V lost 2 bases, J lost 4 bases, and 11 bases stayed unmatched. Germline V gene lookup returns CDR1 SGHNT and CDR2 YYREEE (reference sequence). This CDR3 contains 20 residues. The whole variable domain, filled in from reference TRBV5-4 and TRBJ2-2, reads ETGVTQSPTHLIKTRGQQVTLRCSSQSGHNTVSWYQQALGQGPQFIFQYYREEENGRGNFPPRFSGLQFPNYSSELNVNALELDDSALYLCASSFAEGTSGRDSTGELFFGEGSRLTVL.

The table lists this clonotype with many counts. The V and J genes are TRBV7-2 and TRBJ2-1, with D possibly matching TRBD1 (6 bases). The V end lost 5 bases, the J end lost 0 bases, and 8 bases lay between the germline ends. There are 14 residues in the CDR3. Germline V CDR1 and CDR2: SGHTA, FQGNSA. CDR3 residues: CASSMDSSYNEQFF. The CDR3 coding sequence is TGTGCCAGCAGCATGGACAGCTCCTACAATGAGCAGTTCTTC.

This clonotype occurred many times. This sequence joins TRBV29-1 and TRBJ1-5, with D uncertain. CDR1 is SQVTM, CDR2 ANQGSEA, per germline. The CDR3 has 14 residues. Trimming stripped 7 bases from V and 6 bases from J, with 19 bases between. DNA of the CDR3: TGCAGCGCTACTGATGGACGGGCGAGTCAGCCCCAGCATTTT. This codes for CSATDGRASQPQHF.

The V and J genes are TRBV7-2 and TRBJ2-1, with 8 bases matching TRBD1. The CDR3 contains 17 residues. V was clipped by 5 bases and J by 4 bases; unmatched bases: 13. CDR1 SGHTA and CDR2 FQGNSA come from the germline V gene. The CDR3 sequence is CASSQWAGTGSYNEQFF. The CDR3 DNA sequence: TGTGCCAGCAGCCAATGGGCCGGGACAGGATCATACAATGAGCAGTTCTTC.

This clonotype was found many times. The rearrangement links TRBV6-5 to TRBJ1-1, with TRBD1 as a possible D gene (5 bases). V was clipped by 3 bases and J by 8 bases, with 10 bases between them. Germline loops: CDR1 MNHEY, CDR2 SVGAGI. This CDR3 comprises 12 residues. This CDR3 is CASSYGASEAFF. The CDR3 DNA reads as TGTGCCAGCAGTTATGGGGCATCAGAAGCTTTCTTT.

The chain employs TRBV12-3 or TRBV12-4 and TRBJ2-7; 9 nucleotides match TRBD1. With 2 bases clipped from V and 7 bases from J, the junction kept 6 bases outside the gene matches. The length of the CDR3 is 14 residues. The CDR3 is CASSLWGQGNEQYF. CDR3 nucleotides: TGTGCCAGCAGTTTATGGGGACAGGGCAATGAGCAGTACTTC.

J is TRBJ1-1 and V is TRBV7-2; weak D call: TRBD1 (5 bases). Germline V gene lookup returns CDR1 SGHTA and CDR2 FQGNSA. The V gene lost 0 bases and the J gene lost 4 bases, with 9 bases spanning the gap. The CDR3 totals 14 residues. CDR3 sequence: CASSLARGVTEAFF. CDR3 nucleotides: TGTGCCAGCAGCTTAGCGCGAGGGGTCACTGAAGCTTTCTTT.

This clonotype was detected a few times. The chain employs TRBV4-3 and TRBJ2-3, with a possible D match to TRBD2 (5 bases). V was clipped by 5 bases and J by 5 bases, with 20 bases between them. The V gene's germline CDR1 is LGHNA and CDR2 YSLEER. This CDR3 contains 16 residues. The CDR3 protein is CASSSSGTRWGDTQYF. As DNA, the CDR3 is TGCGCCAGCAGCTCAAGCGGTACCCGGTGGGGAGATACGCAGTATTTT.

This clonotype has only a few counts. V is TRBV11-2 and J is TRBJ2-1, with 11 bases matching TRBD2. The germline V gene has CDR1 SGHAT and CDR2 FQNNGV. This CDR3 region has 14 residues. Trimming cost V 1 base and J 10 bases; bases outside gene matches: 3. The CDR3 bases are TGTGCCAGCAGCTTAGGACTAGCGGGGAGGGAGCAGTTCTTC. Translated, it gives CASSLGLAGREQFF.

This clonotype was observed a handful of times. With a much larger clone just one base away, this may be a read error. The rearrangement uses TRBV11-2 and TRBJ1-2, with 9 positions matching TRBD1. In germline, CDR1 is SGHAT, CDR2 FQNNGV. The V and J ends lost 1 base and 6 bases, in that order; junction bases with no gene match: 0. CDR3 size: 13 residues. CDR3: CASSLGTGDGYTF. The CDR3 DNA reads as TGTGCCAGCAGCTTAGGGACAGGGGATGGCTACACCTTC.

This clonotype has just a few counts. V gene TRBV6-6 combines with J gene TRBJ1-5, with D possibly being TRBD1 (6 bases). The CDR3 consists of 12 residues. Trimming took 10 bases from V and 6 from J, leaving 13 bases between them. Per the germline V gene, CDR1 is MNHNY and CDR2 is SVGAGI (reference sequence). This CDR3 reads CATSTGFQPQHF. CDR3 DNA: TGTGCCACCTCTACAGGGTTTCAGCCCCAGCATTTT.

CDR3 protein: CASSPTVDRAAFF. CDR3 nucleotides: TGTGCCAGCTCACCCACCGTAGACCGGGCGGCTTTCTTT. The chain uses TRBV18 and TRBJ1-1, with D unclear. There are 13 residues in the CDR3. Germline CDR1 and CDR2: KGHSH and LQKENI. Trimming shortened V by 3 bases and J by 11 bases, and 16 bases separated the two germline ends.

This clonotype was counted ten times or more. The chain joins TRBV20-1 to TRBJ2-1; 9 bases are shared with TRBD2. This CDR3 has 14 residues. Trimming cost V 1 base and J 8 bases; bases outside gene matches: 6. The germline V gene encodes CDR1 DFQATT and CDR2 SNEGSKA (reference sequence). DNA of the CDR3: TGCAGTGCTAGAGCCTCACTAGCGGGCTATGAGCAGTTCTTC. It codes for CSARASLAGYEQFF.

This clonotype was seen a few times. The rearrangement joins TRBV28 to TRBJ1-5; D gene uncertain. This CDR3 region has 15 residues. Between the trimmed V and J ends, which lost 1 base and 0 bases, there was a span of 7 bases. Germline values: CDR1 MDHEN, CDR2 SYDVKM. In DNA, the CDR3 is TGTGCCAGCAGTTTATCACTTTATAGCAATCAGCCCCAGCATTTT. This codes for CASSLSLYSNQPQHF.

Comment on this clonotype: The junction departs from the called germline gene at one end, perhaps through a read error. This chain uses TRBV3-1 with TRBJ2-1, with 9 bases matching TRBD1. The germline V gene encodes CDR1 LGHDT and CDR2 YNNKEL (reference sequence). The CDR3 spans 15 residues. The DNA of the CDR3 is TGTGCCAGCACCCAAGACAGGGGGTCCTACAATGAGCAGTTCTTC. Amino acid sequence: CASTQDRGSYNEQFF.

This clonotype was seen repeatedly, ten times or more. CDR3 nucleotide sequence: TGTGCCAGCAGCGTAGCTCAGAAGTACGGCTACACCTTC. Its translation: CASSVAQKYGYTF. The chain recombines TRBV9 with TRBJ1-2; D gene ambiguous. Trimming took 0 bases from V and 8 from J, leaving 11 bases between them. Germline values: CDR1 SGDLS, CDR2 YYNGEE. The CDR3 sequence is 13 residues long.